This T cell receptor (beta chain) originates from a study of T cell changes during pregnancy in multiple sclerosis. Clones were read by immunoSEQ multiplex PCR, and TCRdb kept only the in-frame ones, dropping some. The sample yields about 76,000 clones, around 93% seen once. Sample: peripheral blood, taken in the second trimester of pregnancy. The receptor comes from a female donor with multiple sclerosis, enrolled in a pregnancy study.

This CDR3 reads CASSFGTSGPQETQYF. The CDR3 DNA follows: TGTGCCAGCAGTTTCGGGACTAGCGGCCCCCAAGAGACCCAGTACTTC. This rearrangement joins TRBV5-6 to TRBJ2-5; 11 nucleotides match TRBD2. The CDR3 has 16 residues. From germline, CDR1 is SGHDT and CDR2 YYEEEE. Trimming removed 5 bases from V and 1 base from J; junction bases left unmatched: 7.